This T cell receptor beta chain was found in a study of response to subunit inactivated influenza vaccine. General observations from the study: Few additional T cells are recruited per seasonal influenza vaccination, authors suggested.

This clonotype turned up a few times. Its target is unknown. V was cut by 6 bases and J by 0 bases, with 27 bases left in between. This CDR3 comprises 20 residues. A single record per CDR3 protein comes from TCRdb applying MiXCR to the RT-PCR reads. In the table there are about 780,000 distinct CDR3 sequences, about a fifth of which are singletons. The chain couples TRBV12-3 or TRBV12-4 to TRBJ2-1; a weak D match, TRBD2 (7 bases). The specimen comprised PBMCs from blood, sampled less than 6 days after vaccination. The receptor's source is a man over 45 who received an inactivated influenza vaccine. The CDR3 coding sequence is TGTGCCAGCAGACCCCGGGGGAGGGGGGGGGACCCTAGCTCCTACAATGAGCAGTTCTTC. This gives the protein CASRPRGRGGDPSSYNEQFF.